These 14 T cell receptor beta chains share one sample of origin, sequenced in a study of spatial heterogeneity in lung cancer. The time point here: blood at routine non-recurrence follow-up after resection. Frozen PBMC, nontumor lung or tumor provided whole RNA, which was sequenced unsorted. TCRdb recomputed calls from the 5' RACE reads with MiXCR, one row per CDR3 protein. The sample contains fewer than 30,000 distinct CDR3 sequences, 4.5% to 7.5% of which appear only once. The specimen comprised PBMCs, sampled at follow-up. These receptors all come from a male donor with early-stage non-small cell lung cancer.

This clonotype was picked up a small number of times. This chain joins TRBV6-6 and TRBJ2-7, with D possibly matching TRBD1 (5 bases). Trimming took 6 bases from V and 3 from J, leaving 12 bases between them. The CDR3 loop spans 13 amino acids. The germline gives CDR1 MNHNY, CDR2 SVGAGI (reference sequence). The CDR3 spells CASRGPEHYEQYF. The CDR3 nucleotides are TGTGCCAGCAGGGGGCCCGAGCACTACGAGCAGTACTTC.

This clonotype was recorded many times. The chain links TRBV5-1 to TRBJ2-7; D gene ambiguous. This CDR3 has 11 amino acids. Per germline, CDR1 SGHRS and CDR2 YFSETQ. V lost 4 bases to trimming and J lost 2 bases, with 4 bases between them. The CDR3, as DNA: TGCGCCAGCAGCAGTACCTACGAGCAGTACTTC. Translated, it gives CASSSTYEQYF.

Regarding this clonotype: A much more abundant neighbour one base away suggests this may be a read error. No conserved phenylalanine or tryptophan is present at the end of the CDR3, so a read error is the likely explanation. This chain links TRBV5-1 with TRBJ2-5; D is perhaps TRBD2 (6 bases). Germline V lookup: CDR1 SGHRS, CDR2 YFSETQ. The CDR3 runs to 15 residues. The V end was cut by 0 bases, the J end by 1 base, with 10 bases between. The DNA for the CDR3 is TGCGCCAGCAGCTTGGGCCCGGGACTCCAAGAGACCCAGTACCTC. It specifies CASSLGPGLQETQYL.

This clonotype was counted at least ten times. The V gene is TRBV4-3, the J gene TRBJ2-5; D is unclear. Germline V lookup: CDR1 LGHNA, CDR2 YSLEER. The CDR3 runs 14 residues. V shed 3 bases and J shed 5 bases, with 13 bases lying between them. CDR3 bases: TGCGCCAGCAGCCAGGGCATCCTGGGCGAGACCCAGTACTTC. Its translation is CASSQGILGETQYF.

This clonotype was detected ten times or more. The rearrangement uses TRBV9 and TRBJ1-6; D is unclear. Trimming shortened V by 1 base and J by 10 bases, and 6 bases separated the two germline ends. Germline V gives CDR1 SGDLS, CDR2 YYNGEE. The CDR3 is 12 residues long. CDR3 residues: CASSVSGSPLHF. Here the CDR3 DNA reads TGTGCCAGCAGCGTATCGGGGTCACCCCTCCACTTT.

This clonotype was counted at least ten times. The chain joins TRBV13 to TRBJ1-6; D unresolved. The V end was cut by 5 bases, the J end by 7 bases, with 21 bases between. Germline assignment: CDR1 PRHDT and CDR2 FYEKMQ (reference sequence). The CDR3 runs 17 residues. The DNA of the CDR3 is TGTGCCAGCAGCCCCTCTTGGTCCACAAGACTCAATTCACCCCTCCACTTT. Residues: CASSPSWSTRLNSPLHF.

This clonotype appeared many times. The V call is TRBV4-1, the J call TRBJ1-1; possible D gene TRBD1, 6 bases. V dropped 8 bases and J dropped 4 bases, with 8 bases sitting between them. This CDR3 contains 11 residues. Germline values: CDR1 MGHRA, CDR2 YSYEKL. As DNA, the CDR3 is TGCGCCAGCGCAGGGGCCACTGAAGCTTTCTTT. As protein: CASAGATEAFF.

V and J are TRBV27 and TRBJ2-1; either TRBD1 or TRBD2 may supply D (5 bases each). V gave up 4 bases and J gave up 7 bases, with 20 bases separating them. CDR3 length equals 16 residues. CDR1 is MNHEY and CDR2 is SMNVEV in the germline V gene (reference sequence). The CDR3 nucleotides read TGTGCCAGCAGTTCATCCCGGGGCGCCCTGGTAAATGAGCAGTTCTTC. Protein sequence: CASSSSRGALVNEQFF.

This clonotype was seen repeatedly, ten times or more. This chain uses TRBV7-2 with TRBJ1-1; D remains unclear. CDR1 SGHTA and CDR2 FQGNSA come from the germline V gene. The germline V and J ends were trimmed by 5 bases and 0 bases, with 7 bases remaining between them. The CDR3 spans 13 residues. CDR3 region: CASSPHMNTEAFF. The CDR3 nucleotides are TGTGCCAGCAGCCCCCATATGAACACTGAAGCTTTCTTT.

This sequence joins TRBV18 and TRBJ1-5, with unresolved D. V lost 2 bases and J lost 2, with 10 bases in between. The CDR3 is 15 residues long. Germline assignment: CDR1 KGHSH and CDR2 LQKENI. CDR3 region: CASSPGDVGNQPQHF. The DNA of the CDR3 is TGTGCCAGCTCACCAGGCGATGTTGGCAATCAGCCCCAGCATTTT.

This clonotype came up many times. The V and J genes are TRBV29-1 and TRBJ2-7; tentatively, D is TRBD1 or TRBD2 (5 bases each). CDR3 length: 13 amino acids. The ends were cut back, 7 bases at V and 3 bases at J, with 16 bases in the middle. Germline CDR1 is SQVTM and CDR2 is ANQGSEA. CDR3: CSGGLGAGYEQYF. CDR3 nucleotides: TGCAGCGGGGGGTTGGGCGCGGGCTACGAGCAGTACTTC.

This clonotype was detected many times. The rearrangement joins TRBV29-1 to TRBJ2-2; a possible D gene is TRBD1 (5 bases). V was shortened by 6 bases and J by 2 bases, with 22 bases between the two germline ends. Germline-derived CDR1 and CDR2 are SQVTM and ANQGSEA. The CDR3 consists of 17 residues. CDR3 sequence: CSVPRVRDSSNTGELFF. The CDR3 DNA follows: TGCAGCGTCCCCAGGGTGCGAGACTCATCTAACACCGGGGAGCTGTTTTTT.

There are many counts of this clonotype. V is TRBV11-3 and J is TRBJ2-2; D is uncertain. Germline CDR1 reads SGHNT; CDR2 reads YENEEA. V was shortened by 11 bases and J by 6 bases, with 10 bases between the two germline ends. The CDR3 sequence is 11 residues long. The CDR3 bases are TGTGCCCGATATCGGTCCGGGGAGCTGTTTTTT. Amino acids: CARYRSGELFF.

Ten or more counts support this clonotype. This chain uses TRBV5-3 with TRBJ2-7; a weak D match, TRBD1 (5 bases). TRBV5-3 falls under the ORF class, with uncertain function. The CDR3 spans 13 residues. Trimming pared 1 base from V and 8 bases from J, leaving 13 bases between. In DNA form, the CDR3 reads TGTGCCAGAAGCTTGTCTACAGCAGGGAAGCAGTACGTC. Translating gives CARSLSTAGKQYV.